What follows are 30 T cell receptor beta chains derived from one specimen sequenced in a study of shared clonotypes between healthy human individuals. Measured with immunoSEQ multiplex PCR; TCRdb has only the in-frame clones, and not every one. The sample holds fewer than 350,000 clones, around 90% seen once. The sample was memory CD8+ T cells sorted from blood. Subset of the sample: CD45RO+ cells pooled with CCR7-negative TemRA cells. The receptors derive from a man between 18 and 35 years old in good health.

The table lists this clone with a few counts. This chain connects TRBV6-6 to TRBJ1-4; D ambiguous. V gave up 6 bases and J gave up 5 bases, with 16 bases separating them. The CDR3 runs 15 residues. Germline loops: CDR1 MNHNY, CDR2 SVGAGI (reference sequence). The CDR3 reads CASSSGLKPNEKLFF. CDR3 nucleotide sequence: TGTGCCAGCAGCTCAGGACTGAAACCCAATGAAAAACTGTTTTTT.

V is TRBV19 and J is TRBJ2-3; the match to TRBD2 covers 8 bases. The CDR3 is made up of 17 amino acids. The V and J ends lost 3 bases and 5 bases, in that order; junction bases with no gene match: 13. Germline V gives CDR1 LNHDA, CDR2 SQIVND (reference sequence). The chain's CDR3 is CASSMLGDGGAQDTQYF. The CDR3 DNA reads TGTGCCAGTAGTATGTTAGGGGACGGGGGGGCCCAAGATACGCAGTATTTT.

The gene calls are TRBV5-1 and TRBJ1-2; possibly TRBD1 for D (5 bases). Germline V gene sequence: CDR1 SGHRS, CDR2 YFSETQ. The CDR3 has 14 residues. V was shortened by 4 bases and J by 3 bases, with 13 bases between the two germline ends. The CDR3 spells CASSPPLGDYGYTF. The CDR3, as DNA: TGCGCCAGCAGCCCCCCCTTGGGGGACTATGGCTACACCTTC.

The genes are TRBV27 and TRBJ1-1; D remains unclear. V shed 5 bases and J shed 5 bases, with 18 bases lying between them. There are 15 residues in the CDR3. Germline lookup yields CDR1 MNHEY and CDR2 SMNVEV (reference sequence). The DNA for the CDR3 is TGTGCCAGCAGTCCCGGGGTAATTGGGCGAACTGAAGCTTTCTTT. Its translation: CASSPGVIGRTEAFF.

This chain joins TRBV4-1 and TRBJ2-1, with a tentative D call TRBD2 (6 bases). Per the germline V gene, CDR1 is MGHRA and CDR2 is YSYEKL. The CDR3 is 17 residues long. Trimming took off 3 bases at V and 5 bases at J, with 20 bases between the two ends. Here the CDR3 reads CASSQLAPFGANNEQFF. Written as DNA, the CDR3 is TGCGCCAGCAGCCAGCTAGCGCCCTTCGGGGCTAACAATGAGCAGTTCTTC.

The rearrangement joins TRBV28 to TRBJ1-1; 7 bases are shared with TRBD1. The V gene end was trimmed by 3 bases and the J gene end by 4 bases; junction bases not matched to a gene: 2. CDR3 length: 13 amino acids. Per germline, CDR1 MDHEN and CDR2 SYDVKM. The CDR3 DNA reads as TGTGCCAGCAGTTTGACAGGGAGCACTGAAGCTTTCTTT. This translates into CASSLTGSTEAFF.

The rearrangement links TRBV10-3 to TRBJ2-1; TRBD1 matches 7 bases. Germline trimming cut 10 bases from V and 6 bases from J; bases unmatched to any gene: 9. The germline V gene encodes CDR1 ENHRY and CDR2 SYGVKD. The CDR3 consists of 13 residues. The CDR3 reads CATTSGQTNEQFF. CDR3 bases: TGTGCCACCACGTCGGGACAGACCAATGAGCAGTTCTTC.

CDR3 region: CASSFLRTDQPQHF. The CDR3 bases are TGTGCCAGCAGTTTCTTGCGGACAGATCAGCCCCAGCATTTT. The gene calls are TRBV28 and TRBJ1-5; D might be TRBD1 (6 bases). CDR3 size: 14 residues. In germline, CDR1 is MDHEN, CDR2 SYDVKM. The ends were cut back, 3 bases at V and 5 bases at J, with 11 bases in the middle.

The chain carries TRBV29-1 and TRBJ2-1, with a weak D call TRBD2 (6 bases). The CDR3 consists of 11 residues. V dropped 1 base and J dropped 8 bases, with 6 bases sitting between them. Germline assignment: CDR1 SQVTM and CDR2 ANQGSEA. This CDR3 is CSVEGEDEQFF. The DNA of the CDR3 is TGCAGCGTTGAAGGGGAGGATGAGCAGTTCTTC.

The rearrangement uses TRBV15 and TRBJ2-5; possibly TRBD1 for D (5 bases). Germline V gene lookup returns CDR1 LNHNV and CDR2 YYDKDF (reference sequence). The CDR3 extends over 13 amino acids. V lost 3 bases and J lost 14, with 19 bases in between. This CDR3 is CATSSQLEIGEYF. The DNA for the CDR3 is TGTGCCACCAGCAGCCAGTTAGAGATAGGGGAATACTTC.

This chain connects TRBV27 to TRBJ2-1; unclear D gene. This CDR3 has 15 residues. Trimming took off 3 bases at V and 3 bases at J, with 12 bases between the two ends. Germline V gene data show CDR1 as MNHEY and CDR2 as SMNVEV (reference sequence). The chain's CDR3 is CASSFYYPDYNEQFF. In DNA form, the CDR3 reads TGTGCCAGCAGTTTTTACTATCCGGACTACAATGAGCAGTTCTTC.

The CDR3 region is CASSGLERTSSYNEQFF. CDR3 DNA: TGTGCCAGCAGCGGGCTGGAGCGTACGAGCTCCTACAATGAGCAGTTCTTC. The rearrangement uses TRBV7-9 and TRBJ2-1; the D is unclear. The CDR3 has 17 residues. Germline CDR1 is SEHNR and CDR2 is FQNEAQ (reference sequence). Trimming removed 5 bases at V and 0 bases at J, with 17 bases between.

J is TRBJ2-7 and V is TRBV9; possible D gene TRBD1, 6 bases. The CDR3 is 16 amino acids. Trimming took off 0 bases at V and 3 bases at J, with 16 bases between the two ends. Per germline, CDR1 SGDLS and CDR2 YYNGEE. DNA of the CDR3: TGTGCCAGCAGCGTAGGTGAGACAGGTTCGGGCTACGAGCAGTACTTC. Residues: CASSVGETGSGYEQYF.

This chain joins TRBV14 and TRBJ2-7; 9 bases match TRBD1. The CDR3 runs to 17 residues. Germline V lookup: CDR1 SGHDN, CDR2 FVKESK. Trimming removed 2 bases from V and 3 bases from J; junction bases left unmatched: 11. CDR3 region: CASSQQVGTGSIYEQYF. For the CDR3, the DNA is TGTGCCAGCAGCCAACAAGTGGGGACAGGGAGCATCTACGAGCAGTACTTC.

This clone appeared a single time. This sequence joins TRBV7-9 and TRBJ2-7, with 14 positions matching TRBD2. Germline loops: CDR1 SEHNR, CDR2 FQNEAQ (reference sequence). CDR3 length equals 19 residues. The junction had 17 bases not matched to a gene; V was cut back by 6 bases and J by 4 bases. CDR3 loop: CASSQRPGLAGEKTYEQYF. The DNA of the CDR3 is TGTGCCAGCAGTCAAAGACCGGGACTAGCGGGAGAGAAAACATACGAGCAGTACTTC.

There are a few counts of this clone. The J gene is TRBJ1-2, the V gene TRBV4-1; D is unclear. The CDR3 runs to 17 residues. Germline values: CDR1 MGHRA, CDR2 YSYEKL. V lost 3 bases and J 1 base, leaving 18 bases between the germline ends. In DNA, the CDR3 is TGCGCCAGCAGCCACCCCGGGGAGAAGATTAATAACTATGGCTACACCTTC. This gives the protein CASSHPGEKINNYGYTF.

This chain joins TRBV6-5 and TRBJ2-7; no firm D call. The CDR3 loop spans 14 amino acids. In germline, CDR1 is MNHEY, CDR2 SVGAGI. Trimming removed 0 bases from V and 1 base from J, with 7 bases in between. CDR3 protein: CASSYSSLSYEQYF. The CDR3 DNA sequence: TGTGCCAGCAGTTACTCGAGCTTATCCTACGAGCAGTACTTC.

V and J are TRBV5-6 and TRBJ1-5; no firm D call. Trimming took off 0 bases at V and 6 bases at J, with 10 bases between the two ends. In germline, CDR1 is SGHDT, CDR2 YYEEEE. The CDR3 is made up of 14 amino acids. The CDR3 sequence: CASSLGLEGQPQHF. As DNA, the CDR3 is TGTGCCAGCAGCTTGGGACTGGAAGGTCAGCCCCAGCATTTT.

CDR3 in amino acids: CASSTHEVGTEAFF. The CDR3 DNA is TGTGCCAGCAGCACACACGAGGTGGGAACTGAAGCTTTCTTT. This chain links TRBV9 with TRBJ1-1; D not certain. Trimming stripped 4 bases from V and 5 bases from J, with 15 bases between. Germline CDR1 is SGDLS and CDR2 is YYNGEE. The CDR3 loop spans 14 amino acids.

The chain employs TRBV10-3 and TRBJ1-2, with D tentatively TRBD1 (5 bases). Between the trimmed V and J ends, which lost 7 bases and 6 bases, there was a span of 9 bases. CDR1 ENHRY and CDR2 SYGVKD come from the germline V gene. There are 11 residues in the CDR3. The CDR3 sequence: CAINGGDGYTF. The DNA for the CDR3 is TGTGCCATCAACGGGGGGGATGGCTACACCTTC.

This chain joins TRBV5-1 and TRBJ2-7; 7 positions match TRBD2. This CDR3 contains 13 residues. Germline V gene data show CDR1 as SGHRS and CDR2 as YFSETQ. Trimming at V came to 5 bases and at J to 5 bases, leaving 7 bases not matched to a gene. CDR3 loop: CASRQAGDNEQYF. DNA of the CDR3: TGCGCCAGCAGGCAGGCGGGAGACAACGAGCAGTACTTC.

Only a few counts were recorded for this clone. The chain has TRBV27 and TRBJ2-1; 8 nucleotides align to TRBD1. The CDR3 extends over 13 amino acids. Germline CDR1 and CDR2: MNHEY and SMNVEV (reference sequence). V lost 7 bases to trimming and J lost 5 bases; unmatched junction nucleotides: 4. In DNA form, the CDR3 reads TGTGCCAGCACTCAGGGGGCTAACAATGAGCAGTTCTTC. This translates into CASTQGANNEQFF.

The chain joins TRBV7-6 to TRBJ1-1; D perhaps matches TRBD1 (6 bases). V lost 1 base and J 0 bases, leaving 21 bases between the germline ends. The V gene's germline CDR1 is SGHVS and CDR2 FNYEAQ. The CDR3 contains 19 residues. The CDR3: CASSLERTERLFMNTEAFF. The CDR3 DNA sequence: TGTGCCAGCAGCTTAGAGAGGACAGAACGATTATTTATGAACACTGAAGCTTTCTTT.

The chain employs TRBV6-1 and TRBJ2-7; TRBD1 is a possible D gene (7 bases). Trimming shortened V by 2 bases and J by 9 bases, and 11 bases separated the two germline ends. Germline CDR1 and CDR2: MNHNS and SASEGT. CDR3 length: 12 residues. CDR3 sequence reads: CASSETGEVQYF. In DNA form, the CDR3 reads TGTGCCAGCAGTGAAACAGGGGAGGTGCAGTACTTC.

V gene TRBV30 combines with J gene TRBJ2-7, with 15 nucleotides matching TRBD2. Unmatched junction bases numbered 5, after V lost 6 bases and J lost 5 bases. The germline V gene encodes CDR1 GTSNPN and CDR2 SVGIG (reference sequence). The CDR3 sequence is 14 residues long. This CDR3 is CACWTSGRADEQYF. The DNA of the CDR3 is TGTGCCTGCTGGACTAGCGGGAGGGCCGACGAGCAGTACTTC.

The rearrangement joins TRBV7-9 to TRBJ1-6; D gene uncertain. V was shortened by 10 bases and J by 8 bases, with 12 bases between the two germline ends. Germline V CDR1 and CDR2: SEHNR, FQNEAQ (reference sequence). This CDR3 region has 12 residues. The CDR3 spells CATRLIDSPLHF. The CDR3 DNA reads TGTGCCACACGTCTTATTGATTCACCCCTCCACTTT.

The chain joins TRBV13 to TRBJ2-2; the D gene is possibly TRBD1 (5 bases). The V end was cut by 5 bases, the J end by 5 bases, with 18 bases between. Germline assignment: CDR1 PRHDT and CDR2 FYEKMQ (reference sequence). The length of the CDR3 is 16 residues. The CDR3 reads CASSPSWQGWTGELFF. The CDR3 DNA follows: TGTGCCAGCAGCCCGTCGTGGCAGGGCTGGACCGGGGAGCTGTTTTTT.

The chain links TRBV5-4 to TRBJ2-3, with a weak D call TRBD2 (6 bases). Germline CDR1 and CDR2: SGHNT and YYREEE (reference sequence). V gave up 0 bases and J gave up 0 bases, with 11 bases separating them. The CDR3 consists of 16 residues. CDR3 in DNA: TGTGCCAGCAGCTTGGTAACCAGCGGGAGCACAGATACGCAGTATTTT. Protein product: CASSLVTSGSTDTQYF.

The rearrangement uses TRBV4-1 and TRBJ2-1, with D uncertain. Between the trimmed V and J ends, which lost 5 bases and 7 bases, there was a span of 12 bases. The CDR3 spans 13 residues. Germline lookup yields CDR1 MGHRA and CDR2 YSYEKL. Written as DNA, the CDR3 is TGCGCCAGCAGCGCCTCACAGTTAAATGAGCAGTTCTTC. Translating it yields CASSASQLNEQFF.

The chain recombines TRBV5-8 with TRBJ1-6; D gene uncertain. Germline V lookup: CDR1 SGHTS, CDR2 YDEGEE. The V gene lost 3 bases and the J gene lost 8 bases, with 18 bases spanning the gap. This CDR3 spans 16 amino acids. CDR3 DNA: TGTGCCAGCAGCTCGACGGCCGCCGGGTTGGATTCACCCCTCCACTTT. This translates into CASSSTAAGLDSPLHF.